The 10 T cell receptor beta chains given below trace back to one sample, sequenced in a study of CD8+ T cells in alopecia areata. The treatment here: oral pan-JAK inhibitor, 5-10 mg twice daily. RNA was isolated and reverse transcribed to cDNA, the sequencing template. Here immunoSEQ multiplex PCR was the method, and the copy in TCRdb shows in-frame clones only, minus some. The sample contains 150,000 or so clones, just over 65% of which appear only once. The sample here was CD4+ T cells sorted from blood, taken at week 4, from a patient treated with tofacitinib. These receptors all stem from a human donor with alopecia areata.

The chain employs TRBV29-1 and TRBJ2-7; TRBD1 matches 10 bases. Looked up from germline, CDR1 is SQVTM and CDR2 is ANQGSEA. The CDR3 length is 14 residues. Trimming cost V 2 bases and J 2 bases; bases outside gene matches: 3. The CDR3 protein is CSVEFGQGAYEQYF. For the CDR3, the DNA is TGCAGCGTTGAATTCGGACAGGGGGCCTACGAGCAGTACTTC.

This chain links TRBV15 with TRBJ2-5; possible D gene TRBD2, 5 bases. CDR1 and CDR2 from the germline V gene are LNHNV and YYDKDF (reference sequence). This CDR3 is 14 amino acids long. V lost 3 bases to trimming and J lost 13 bases, with 21 bases between them. The CDR3 DNA is TGTGCCACCAGCAGGCCGGACTGGCCTTTGGGAGTGTACTTC. Translating gives CATSRPDWPLGVYF.

The chain has TRBV29-1 and TRBJ2-5; 8 bases agree with TRBD2. Germline V gives CDR1 SQVTM, CDR2 ANQGSEA. The CDR3 is 17 amino acids. V lost 4 bases to trimming and J lost 2 bases; unmatched junction nucleotides: 15. The CDR3 DNA reads TGCAGCGTTGTCAACCCCCTGACCGGGGGGGGACAAGAGACCCAGTACTTC. This sequence encodes CSVVNPLTGGGQETQYF.

This clone was recorded a few times. This CDR3 is also generated by other DNA sequences in the sample. The chain couples TRBV5-1 to TRBJ2-3; D ambiguous. Germline lookup yields CDR1 SGHRS and CDR2 YFSETQ. This CDR3 is 13 amino acids long. Trimming took 2 bases from V and 2 from J, leaving 6 bases between them. The CDR3 DNA reads as TGCGCCAGCAGCTTAAGTTCCACAGATACGCAGTATTTT. Its protein is CASSLSSTDTQYF.

V and J are TRBV7-8 and TRBJ2-1, with D perhaps being TRBD1 or TRBD2 (6 bases each). CDR1 and CDR2 from the germline V gene are SGHVS and FQNEAQ. Trimming cost V 2 bases and J 5 bases, with 13 bases left between them. The CDR3 has 15 amino acids. This CDR3 reads CASSLRGGLDNEQFF. The CDR3 bases are TGTGCCAGCAGCTTAAGAGGGGGACTCGACAATGAGCAGTTCTTC.

This chain uses TRBV6-5 with TRBJ2-2; 7 bases align to TRBD1. Germline V gene lookup returns CDR1 MNHEY and CDR2 SVGAGI. The CDR3 runs to 15 residues. V gave up 2 bases and J gave up 3 bases; unmatched junction bases: 3. The CDR3 is CASSYRGRDTGELFF. The DNA of the CDR3 is TGTGCCAGCAGTTACAGGGGGCGGGACACCGGGGAGCTGTTTTTT.

V gene TRBV4-1 combines with J gene TRBJ1-2; tentative D call: TRBD1 (5 bases). The CDR3 consists of 17 residues. Trimming stripped 5 bases from V and 5 bases from J, with 24 bases between. The germline V gene encodes CDR1 MGHRA and CDR2 YSYEKL. CDR3 residues: CASSDLGLFRVGYGYTF. The CDR3 DNA is TGCGCCAGCAGCGATTTGGGATTATTCAGGGTAGGATATGGCTACACCTTC.

Concerning this clone itself: One end of the junction fails to match germline, which may point to a read error. V usage is TRBV19 and J usage is TRBJ2-7, with D possibly being TRBD1 or TRBD2 (5 bases each). Germline V CDR1 and CDR2: LNHDA, SQIVND (reference sequence). The CDR3 is 11 residues long. CDR3 sequence: CGRGAGCPQYF. The DNA for the CDR3 is TGCGGTAGGGGAGCAGGCTGCCCTCAGTACTTC.

This clone was seen more than once but under ten times. The junction and the germline gene differ at one end; a read error may be behind it. This chain joins TRBV19 and TRBJ2-1, with 7 bases that match TRBD2. This CDR3 is 15 amino acids long. Germline CDR1 LNHDA, CDR2 SQIVND (reference sequence). Here the CDR3 reads CASSIGLAVYTEQFF. The CDR3 DNA reads TGTGCCAGTAGTATCGGGCTAGCGGTATACACTGAGCAGTTCTTC.

This clone was seen only a few times. V usage is TRBV30 and J usage is TRBJ1-5, with D possibly matching TRBD1 (5 bases). Trimming took off 2 bases at V and 5 bases at J, with 7 bases between the two ends. CDR1 is GTSNPN and CDR2 is SVGIG in the germline V gene (reference sequence). The CDR3 length is 12 residues. The CDR3 here is CAWSWGDQPQHF. The CDR3, as DNA: TGTGCCTGGAGTTGGGGGGATCAGCCCCAGCATTTT.